This T cell receptor beta chain came from a study of beta chain features in type 1 diabetes. Background on the study: Age and gender were similar between patients and healthy donors, as were cell yields. Study-level results: For Type 1 diabetes patients, all four CD4+ subsets carried TCRB CDR3s that were moderately but significantly shorter. The similarity of naive, central memory and Treg TCRB repertoires appeared greater among patients than among healthy donors. Fewer insertions but more deletions were seen at VDJ junctions in type 1 diabetes patients.

J was trimmed by 4 bases and V by 4 bases; bases with no gene match: 5. CDR3 length: 15 amino acids. Germline V lookup: CDR1 SNHLY, CDR2 FYNNEI. Worth noting for this clone: Its cognate antigen is unknown.

Expressed TCRB transcripts were sequenced because the isolated RNA had all been reverse transcribed beforehand. Read counts averaged roughly 3.5 million for samples of naive, central memory and regulatory T cells. This table comes from immunoSEQ multiplex PCR, and its TCRdb copy is limited to in-frame clones, with some not included. The table has approximately 360,000 clones, over 9.5% seen once; the top ten hold 0.0095% to 0.013%. Sequencing was carried out using naive CD4+ T cells from blood. V usage is TRBV2 and J usage is TRBJ1-5; 9 nucleotides line up with TRBD1. The clonotype comes from a woman between 18 and 29 years old with type 1 diabetes. The CDR3 coding sequence is TGTGCCAGCAGTGTGGTGACAGGGGGGAATCAGCCCCAGCATTTT. It yields the protein CASSVVTGGNQPQHF.